The 21 T cell receptor beta chains below come from one sample, sequenced in a study of beta chain features in type 1 diabetes. Reverse transcription of all isolated RNA meant that expressed TCRB transcripts were sequenced. The data were produced by immunoSEQ multiplex PCR, yet TCRdb's version contains in-frame clones alone and is incomplete. The table shows about 150,000 clones, with over 8.5% occurring only once. The sample comprised central memory CD4+ T cells from blood. Receptors originate from a man aged 18 to 30 in good health.

The genes are TRBV7-2 and TRBJ1-5; D remains ambiguous. CDR1 and CDR2 (germline): SGHTA, FQGNSA. The CDR3 extends over 14 amino acids. V lost 4 bases and J 6 bases, leaving 13 bases between the germline ends. This CDR3 reads CASSSHGEGQPQHF. In DNA, the CDR3 is TGTGCCAGCAGCTCCCACGGTGAGGGTCAGCCCCAGCATTTT. The whole variable domain, remainder taken from reference TRBV7-2 and TRBJ1-5, is GAGVSQSPSNKVTEKGKDVELRCDPISGHTALYWYRQSLGQGLEFLIYFQGNSAPDKSGLPSDRFSAERTGGSVSTLTIQRTQQEDSAVYLCASSSHGEGQPQHFGDGTRLSIL.

The rearrangement uses TRBV9 and TRBJ1-1; D is possibly TRBD1 (5 bases). The CDR3 has 13 amino acids. The germline CDR1 and CDR2 sequences are SGDLS and YYNGEE. Between the trimmed V and J ends, which lost 4 bases and 4 bases, there was a span of 11 bases. CDR3 DNA sequence: TGTGCCAGCAGCCCTCAGGGTTCCACTGAAGCTTTCTTT. The encoded protein is CASSPQGSTEAFF.

The J gene is TRBJ1-3, the V gene TRBV7-9; no reliable D call. The V and J ends lost 8 bases and 7 bases respectively, with 21 bases between them. CDR1 is SEHNR and CDR2 is FQNEAQ in the germline V gene (reference sequence). The CDR3 consists of 15 residues. CDR3 region: CASSPASAGANTIYF. In nucleotides, the CDR3 is TGTGCCAGCTCTCCCGCCTCTGCAGGAGCGAACACCATATATTTT.

V and J are TRBV9 and TRBJ2-3; D is undetermined. The CDR3 extends over 13 amino acids. Looked up from germline, CDR1 is SGDLS and CDR2 is YYNGEE. Trimming left V 0 bases short and J 8 bases short, with 10 bases between. For the CDR3, the DNA is TGTGCCAGCAGCGTAGCTGACGGCGGTACGCAGTATTTT. Translating it yields CASSVADGGTQYF.

The chain couples TRBV9 to TRBJ1-5; D is undetermined. This CDR3 is built from 17 residues. CDR1 and CDR2 (germline): SGDLS, YYNGEE. V was pared by 2 bases and J by 0 bases, with 15 bases between. The chain's CDR3 is CASSVGPYGNSNQPQHF. CDR3 DNA sequence: TGTGCCAGCAGCGTTGGGCCGTACGGAAATAGCAATCAGCCCCAGCATTTT.

The CDR3 loop reads CASSHLIAGGTDTQYF. The CDR3, as DNA: TGCGCCAGCAGCCATCTCATAGCGGGAGGCACAGATACGCAGTATTTT. The chain combines TRBV4-3 with TRBJ2-3, with TRBD2 identical over 9 bases. This CDR3 contains 16 residues. V was pared by 3 bases and J by 1 base, with 5 bases of the junction left unmatched. The germline CDR1 and CDR2 sequences are LGHNA and YSLEER.

This clone was counted between two and nine times. The chain recombines TRBV4-3 with TRBJ2-1, with unresolved D. CDR1 and CDR2 (germline): LGHNA, YSLEER. Trimming took off 0 bases at V and 8 bases at J, with 20 bases between the two ends. The length of the CDR3 is 17 residues. The CDR3 loop is CASSQDRGSLAIHEQFF. CDR3 DNA sequence: TGCGCCAGCAGCCAAGATCGAGGATCTCTGGCGATTCATGAGCAGTTCTTC.

This clone was observed a handful of times. The gene calls are TRBV5-4 and TRBJ2-2; no clear D. This CDR3 has 14 residues. Germline-derived CDR1 and CDR2 are SGHNT and YYREEE (reference sequence). V was cut by 6 bases and J by 2 bases, with 11 bases left in between. The CDR3 region is CASTGAGNTGELFF. As DNA, the CDR3 is TGTGCCAGCACCGGAGCTGGTAACACCGGGGAGCTGTTTTTT.

The rearrangement joins TRBV15 to TRBJ1-4; 8 nucleotides match TRBD1. The length of the CDR3 is 15 residues. Germline trimming cut 0 bases from V and 8 bases from J; bases unmatched to any gene: 5. CDR1 and CDR2 (germline): LNHNV, YYDKDF (reference sequence). The CDR3 is CATSRDRGRQEKLFF. In DNA, the CDR3 is TGTGCCACCAGCAGAGACAGGGGGCGACAGGAAAAACTGTTTTTT.

This sequence joins TRBV7-6 and TRBJ2-2; a weak D match, TRBD2 (5 bases). Germline V gives CDR1 SGHVS, CDR2 FNYEAQ. V was clipped by 4 bases and J by 5 bases, with 17 bases between them. This CDR3 is 16 amino acids long. CDR3 nucleotides: TGTGCCAGCAGCTCCGGACGGACTTCTGGGACCGGGGAGCTGTTTTTT. Encoded protein: CASSSGRTSGTGELFF.

This clone was observed a few times. J is TRBJ2-2 and V is TRBV10-3, with 11 bases fitting TRBD1. CDR3 length equals 14 residues. Germline assignment: CDR1 ENHRY and CDR2 SYGVKD. After removal of 8 bases from V and 6 bases from J, the junction contained 5 bases not matched to a gene. The CDR3 protein is CAIGGQGAPGELFF. In nucleotides, the CDR3 is TGTGCCATCGGAGGACAGGGGGCGCCCGGGGAGCTGTTTTTT.

As to this clone: A much larger clone differs by one base, so this may be a read error. CDR3 DNA sequence: TGTGCCATCAGTTTCTCGGGACGAGGCGGGCAGCCCCAGCATTTT. Translating it yields CAISFSGRGGQPQHF. V usage is TRBV28 and J usage is TRBJ1-5; possible D gene TRBD1, 5 bases. Germline values: CDR1 MDHEN, CDR2 SYDVKM. CDR3 length equals 15 residues.

This clone was detected a few times. The V call is TRBV19, the J call TRBJ1-2; TRBD1 might be the D (5 bases). V was cut by 6 bases and J by 2 bases, with 10 bases left in between. Germline V gene sequence: CDR1 LNHDA, CDR2 SQIVND (reference sequence). The CDR3 runs 13 residues. The CDR3 loop reads CASRDPGNYGYTF. CDR3 sequence (DNA): TGTGCCAGTAGGGACCCAGGGAACTATGGCTACACCTTC.

The genes are TRBV6-6 and TRBJ2-5, with unresolved D. Germline-derived CDR1 and CDR2 are MNHNY and SVGAGI (reference sequence). CDR3 length: 15 amino acids. The germline V and J ends were trimmed by 0 bases and 5 bases, with 13 bases remaining between them. CDR3 coding DNA: TGTGCCAGCAGTTACTCACTTGACCCGAGGGAGACCCAGTACTTC. Translated: CASSYSLDPRETQYF.

There are a few counts of this clone. The chain joins TRBV7-2 to TRBJ2-4, with D perhaps TRBD1 or TRBD2 (5 bases each). The V gene lost 5 bases and the J gene lost 0 bases, with 8 bases spanning the gap. CDR3 size: 14 residues. Germline assignment: CDR1 SGHTA and CDR2 FQGNSA. The CDR3 sequence: CASSGTAAKNIQYF. The CDR3 DNA is TGTGCCAGCAGCGGGACGGCAGCCAAAAACATTCAGTACTTC.

This rearrangement joins TRBV2 to TRBJ2-2; D uncertain. The CDR3 has 12 residues. Germline loops: CDR1 SNHLY, CDR2 FYNNEI. The V end was cut by 4 bases, the J end by 7 bases, with 7 bases between. CDR3 region: CASSGRDGELFF. The DNA for the CDR3 is TGTGCCAGCAGTGGGCGCGACGGGGAGCTGTTTTTT.

The genes are TRBV4-3 and TRBJ1-4; D uncertain. The CDR3 loop spans 13 amino acids. Germline V CDR1 and CDR2: LGHNA, YSLEER. With 0 bases removed from V and 7 bases from J, the gap between germline ends came to 6 bases. This CDR3 is CASSQDRSEKLFF. The CDR3 DNA is TGCGCCAGCAGCCAAGATAGAAGTGAAAAACTGTTTTTT.

The chain carries TRBV28 and TRBJ1-1; D unresolved. Trimming stripped 6 bases from V and 1 base from J, with 3 bases between. This CDR3 has 11 residues. Germline CDR1 reads MDHEN; CDR2 reads SYDVKM. This chain's CDR3 is CASRRNTEAFF. The CDR3 bases are TGTGCCAGCAGGCGGAACACTGAAGCTTTCTTT.

The chain employs TRBV30 and TRBJ1-6; D uncertain. The length of the CDR3 is 14 residues. V gave up 0 bases and J gave up 0 bases, with 3 bases separating them. CDR1 GTSNPN and CDR2 SVGIG come from the germline V gene (reference sequence). CDR3 in DNA: TGTGCCTGGAGTGTAAGCTCCTATAATTCACCCCTCCACTTT. It translates to CAWSVSSYNSPLHF. The full variable domain, rest sourced from reference TRBV30 and TRBJ1-6, is SQTIHQWPATLVQPVGSPLSLECTVEGTSNPNLYWYRQAAGRGLQLLFYSVGIGQISSEVPQNLSASRPQDRQFILSSKKLLLSDSGFYLCAWSVSSYNSPLHFGNGTRLTVT.

The chain joins TRBV6-4 to TRBJ2-3, with D unresolved. Per the germline V gene, CDR1 is MRHNA and CDR2 is SNTAGT. Between the trimmed V and J ends, which lost 5 bases and 2 bases, there was a span of 8 bases. This CDR3 contains 13 residues. CDR3: CASSPSNTDTQYF. The CDR3 bases are TGTGCCAGCAGTCCATCAAACACAGATACGCAGTATTTT.

There are many counts of this clone. V and J are TRBV7-9 and TRBJ2-3; D is perhaps TRBD2 (5 bases). The V end was cut by 1 base, the J end by 2 bases, with 10 bases between. This CDR3 contains 15 residues. Germline CDR1 reads SEHNR; CDR2 reads FQNEAQ (reference sequence). The CDR3 region is CASSLEGSDTDTQYF. CDR3 nucleotides: TGTGCCAGCAGCTTAGAAGGGAGTGACACAGATACGCAGTATTTT.